These 21 T cell receptor beta chains came from one sample sequenced in a study of blood T cell repertoires in COVID-19. The assay was immunoSEQ multiplex PCR, and TCRdb's table has in-frame clones only and misses some. The table shows around 260,000 clones, with about 91% occurring only once. The source material was peripheral blood. The source of these receptors is a person aged 18 to 30 with COVID-19, enrolled during active disease.

The chain couples TRBV27 to TRBJ2-7, with a tentative D call TRBD1 (6 bases). The V end was cut by 2 bases, the J end by 4 bases, with 9 bases between. Per the germline V gene, CDR1 is MNHEY and CDR2 is SMNVEV (reference sequence). The CDR3 spans 13 residues. CDR3 DNA: TGTGCCAGCAGTTTAAACAGGGTTTACGAGCAGTACTTC. It is translated as CASSLNRVYEQYF.

The chain links TRBV29-1 to TRBJ2-1, with 11 bases aligning to TRBD2. J was trimmed by 9 bases and V by 0 bases; bases with no gene match: 13. CDR3 length equals 17 residues. Per the germline V gene, CDR1 is SQVTM and CDR2 is ANQGSEA. DNA of the CDR3: TGCAGCGTTGAAGATCAGGGAGATGGGACTAGCGGCCGTGAGCAGTTCTTC. It yields the protein CSVEDQGDGTSGREQFF.

CDR3 in amino acids: CASSVGLGGEVADEQFF. The CDR3 DNA follows: TGTGCCAGCAGCGTCGGGCTGGGAGGGGAGGTCGCCGATGAGCAGTTCTTC. The chain couples TRBV11-3 to TRBJ2-1; 7 bases fit TRBD2. This CDR3 has 17 amino acids. Germline V lookup: CDR1 SGHNT, CDR2 YENEEA. Germline trimming cut 5 bases from V and 8 bases from J; bases unmatched to any gene: 18.

The rearrangement uses TRBV18 and TRBJ2-7; perhaps TRBD2 as D (5 bases). CDR3 length: 13 residues. The germline V and J ends were trimmed by 3 bases and 12 bases, with 18 bases remaining between them. Germline CDR1 KGHSH, CDR2 LQKENI. The DNA for the CDR3 is TGTGCCAGCTCACCTGATGAGGGCCTACCCGGGTACTTC. The encoded protein is CASSPDEGLPGYF.

The V and J genes are TRBV13 and TRBJ2-7, with D tentatively TRBD1 (6 bases). Trimming pared 7 bases from V and 0 bases from J, leaving 19 bases between. This CDR3 contains 16 residues. Per germline, CDR1 PRHDT and CDR2 FYEKMQ (reference sequence). CDR3 bases: TGTGCCAGCACCCCAGGTCGGCCAGGGGACTCCTACGAGCAGTACTTC. The encoded protein is CASTPGRPGDSYEQYF.

The rearrangement links TRBV6-6 to TRBJ1-1, with 9 bases matching TRBD1. Per germline, CDR1 MNHNY and CDR2 SVGAGI (reference sequence). Unmatched junction bases numbered 7, after V lost 4 bases and J lost 4 bases. The CDR3 extends over 15 amino acids. The CDR3 DNA reads as TGTGCCAGCAGTTCGGTGGACAGGGGAGCCACTGAAGCTTTCTTT. This sequence encodes CASSSVDRGATEAFF.

The rearrangement links TRBV5-4 to TRBJ2-3, with TRBD2 identical over 8 bases. The CDR3 has 18 amino acids. V shed 4 bases, J shed 3 bases, and the junction held 16 bases outside the gene matches. Germline CDR1 reads SGHNT; CDR2 reads YYREEE (reference sequence). CDR3 coding DNA: TGTGCCAGCAGCCCAAAAAGACAAGCGGGAGCGGGGACAGATACGCAGTATTTT. Encoded protein: CASSPKRQAGAGTDTQYF.

This chain connects TRBV27 to TRBJ2-3, with D perhaps matching TRBD2 (6 bases). V gave up 4 bases and J gave up 4 bases, with 18 bases separating them. The V gene's germline CDR1 is MNHEY and CDR2 SMNVEV (reference sequence). The CDR3 is made up of 16 amino acids. The CDR3 DNA sequence: TGTGCCAGCAGTTCCCCTGGCAGCAGGGAGGCAGATACGCAGTATTTT. This sequence encodes CASSSPGSREADTQYF.

V and J are TRBV5-4 and TRBJ2-5; TRBD2 agrees at 10 bases. The CDR3 runs to 15 residues. Looked up from germline, CDR1 is SGHNT and CDR2 is YYREEE (reference sequence). V shed 4 bases, J shed 1 base, and the junction held 4 bases outside the gene matches. The CDR3 nucleotides read TGTGCCAGCAGCCGGACTAGCGGTGTCCAAGAGACCCAGTACTTC. It is translated as CASSRTSGVQETQYF.

The table lists this clone with a count of one. The chain recombines TRBV4-1 with TRBJ1-2, with TRBD1 matching 9 bases. This CDR3 is 15 amino acids long. CDR1 and CDR2 from the germline V gene are MGHRA and YSYEKL. Losses at the gene ends were 1 base for V and 4 bases for J; bases not matched to a gene: 4. The CDR3 DNA is TGCGCCAGCAGCCAAGGACAGGGGGACACCTATGGCTACACCTTC. This sequence encodes CASSQGQGDTYGYTF.

V gene TRBV6-2 or TRBV6-3 combines with J gene TRBJ2-3; 9 nucleotides align to TRBD2. V dropped 2 bases and J dropped 2; count of bases not matched to a gene: 5. CDR1 and CDR2 from the germline V gene are MNHEY and SVGEGT. The CDR3 loop spans 16 amino acids. The CDR3 DNA reads as TGTGCCAGCAGTTACGGAGCGGGAGGATACACAGATACGCAGTATTTT. This sequence encodes CASSYGAGGYTDTQYF.

This sequence joins TRBV11-2 and TRBJ1-1, with TRBD1 matching 9 bases. V lost 5 bases to trimming and J lost 5 bases; unmatched junction nucleotides: 6. Germline assignment: CDR1 SGHAT and CDR2 FQNNGV. The CDR3 runs to 14 residues. The DNA for the CDR3 is TGTGCCAGCAGCGTGGGGACAGGGATTACTGAAGCTTTCTTT. This codes for CASSVGTGITEAFF.

V gene TRBV13 combines with J gene TRBJ1-1; 7 bases line up with TRBD1. Germline CDR1 is PRHDT and CDR2 is FYEKMQ (reference sequence). V lost 5 bases and J lost 3; bases outside the gene matches: 9. This CDR3 has 15 residues. CDR3 coding DNA: TGTGCCAGCAGCCCATGGGGCAGGGGGGACACTGAAGCTTTCTTT. As protein: CASSPWGRGDTEAFF. Supplemented by reference TRBV13 and TRBJ1-1, the full variable domain reads AAGVIQSPRHLIKEKRETATLKCYPIPRHDTVYWYQQGPGQDPQFLISFYEKMQSDKGSIPDRFSAQQFSDYHSELNMSSLELGDSALYFCASSPWGRGDTEAFFGQGTRLTVV.

This chain uses TRBV11-2 with TRBJ2-7; TRBD2 matches 14 bases. Germline V lookup: CDR1 SGHAT, CDR2 FQNNGV. V lost 5 bases and J lost 3; bases outside the gene matches: 6. The CDR3 is 16 residues long. CDR3 nucleotide sequence: TGTGCCAGCAGCCGGAGGGGACTAGCGGGAGTCTACGAGCAGTACTTC. It is translated as CASSRRGLAGVYEQYF.

Comment on this clone: Other nucleotide sequences from this sample produce the same CDR3. The chain is built from TRBV5-6 and TRBJ2-7, with TRBD1 matching over 7 bases. CDR1 is SGHDT, CDR2 YYEEEE, per germline. The trim removed 0 bases at V and 2 bases at J, leaving 2 bases unmatched. The CDR3 length is 14 residues. The CDR3 reads CASSLGQGAYEQYF. For the CDR3, the DNA is TGTGCCAGCAGCTTGGGGCAGGGGGCCTACGAGCAGTACTTC.

This clone was counted a single time. The CDR3 here is CAISEAAGGDYEQYF. DNA for the CDR3: TGTGCCATCAGTGAGGCGGCAGGGGGCGACTACGAGCAGTACTTC. V is TRBV10-3 and J is TRBJ2-7, with 8 bases lining up with TRBD1. This CDR3 contains 15 residues. Germline lookup yields CDR1 ENHRY and CDR2 SYGVKD. V shed 2 bases and J 3 bases; nucleotides not matched to a gene: 6.

This sequence joins TRBV19 and TRBJ1-1; D gene ambiguous. The V end was cut by 0 bases, the J end by 6 bases, with 17 bases between. Germline V CDR1 and CDR2: LNHDA, SQIVND (reference sequence). The CDR3 is made up of 16 amino acids. The CDR3 region is CASSIEEESKRAEAFF. The DNA of the CDR3 is TGTGCCAGTAGTATAGAGGAGGAGTCTAAACGGGCTGAAGCTTTCTTT.

The CDR3 reads CASSSGLAVPTDTQYF. The CDR3 nucleotides read TGTGCCAGCAGTTCCGGACTAGCTGTTCCCACAGATACGCAGTATTTT. The chain joins TRBV5-8 to TRBJ2-3; 8 bases match TRBD2. Germline CDR1 is SGHTS and CDR2 is YDEGEE. The CDR3 is made up of 16 amino acids. After removal of 5 bases from V and 2 bases from J, the junction contained 10 bases not matched to a gene.

The genes are TRBV19 and TRBJ2-5; TRBD1 matches at 12 bases. The CDR3 loop spans 14 amino acids. The germline gives CDR1 LNHDA, CDR2 SQIVND (reference sequence). V lost 9 bases and J lost 4; bases outside the gene matches: 6. The CDR3 spells CASGDRGLSETQYF. CDR3 nucleotides: TGTGCCAGCGGGGACAGGGGGCTTTCAGAGACCCAGTACTTC.

The chain uses TRBV29-1 and TRBJ2-7, with a tentative D call TRBD1 (6 bases). The germline V gene encodes CDR1 SQVTM and CDR2 ANQGSEA. The CDR3 loop spans 14 amino acids. V was cut by 3 bases and J by 4 bases, with 16 bases left in between. CDR3 residues: CSVEIQGNSYEQYF. In DNA form, the CDR3 reads TGCAGCGTTGAGATACAGGGAAACTCTTACGAGCAGTACTTC.

V gene TRBV27 combines with J gene TRBJ2-7; tentative D call: TRBD1 (5 bases). CDR3 length: 15 amino acids. Trimming cost V 5 bases and J 2 bases, with 16 bases left between them. Germline V gene sequence: CDR1 MNHEY, CDR2 SMNVEV (reference sequence). This chain's CDR3 is CASSPEQENPYEQYF. In DNA, the CDR3 is TGTGCCAGCAGTCCAGAACAGGAGAACCCCTACGAGCAGTACTTC.